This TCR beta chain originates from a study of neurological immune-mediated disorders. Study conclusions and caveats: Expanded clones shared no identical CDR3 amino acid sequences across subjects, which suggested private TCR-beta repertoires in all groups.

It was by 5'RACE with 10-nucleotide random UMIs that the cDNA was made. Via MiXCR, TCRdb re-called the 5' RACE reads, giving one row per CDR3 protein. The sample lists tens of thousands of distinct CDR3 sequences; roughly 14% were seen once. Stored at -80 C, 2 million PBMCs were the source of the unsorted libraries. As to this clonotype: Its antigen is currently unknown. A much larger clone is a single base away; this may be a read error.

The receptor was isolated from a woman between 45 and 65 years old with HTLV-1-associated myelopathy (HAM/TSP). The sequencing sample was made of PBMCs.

CDR3 protein: CASSKTGNTRELFF. In DNA, the CDR3 is TGTGCCAGCAGTAAGACAGGGAACACCCGGGAGCTGTTTTTT. The chain has TRBV25-1 and TRBJ2-2, with TRBD1 matching over 7 bases. Germline lookup yields CDR1 MGHDK and CDR2 SYGVNS. There are 14 residues in the CDR3.